One T cell receptor (beta chain) is described in this entry. Its antigen is undetermined. The V end lost 4 bases, the J end lost 0 bases, and 10 bases lay between the germline ends. There are 15 residues in the CDR3. Germline lookup yields CDR1 ENHRY and CDR2 SYGVKD. This entry belongs to a study of response to subunit inactivated influenza vaccine. Findings of the study overall: It was suggested by the authors that few new T cells are recruited by each seasonal influenza vaccination.

One entry per CDR3 protein, called by TCRdb with MiXCR from the RT-PCR reads. Among over 750,000 distinct CDR3 sequences, around 21% were seen once, and the ten largest hold more than 8.5%. The sequencing here drew on PBMCs from blood, taken roughly 5 days after vaccination. This clonotype was obtained from a man aged 45-65 years who received an inactivated influenza vaccine. This rearrangement joins TRBV10-3 to TRBJ2-1; TRBD2 might be the D (5 bases). For the CDR3, the DNA is TGTGCCATCAGTGGGAGCGGAGACTCCTACAATGAGCAGTTCTTC. It encodes CAISGSGDSYNEQFF.